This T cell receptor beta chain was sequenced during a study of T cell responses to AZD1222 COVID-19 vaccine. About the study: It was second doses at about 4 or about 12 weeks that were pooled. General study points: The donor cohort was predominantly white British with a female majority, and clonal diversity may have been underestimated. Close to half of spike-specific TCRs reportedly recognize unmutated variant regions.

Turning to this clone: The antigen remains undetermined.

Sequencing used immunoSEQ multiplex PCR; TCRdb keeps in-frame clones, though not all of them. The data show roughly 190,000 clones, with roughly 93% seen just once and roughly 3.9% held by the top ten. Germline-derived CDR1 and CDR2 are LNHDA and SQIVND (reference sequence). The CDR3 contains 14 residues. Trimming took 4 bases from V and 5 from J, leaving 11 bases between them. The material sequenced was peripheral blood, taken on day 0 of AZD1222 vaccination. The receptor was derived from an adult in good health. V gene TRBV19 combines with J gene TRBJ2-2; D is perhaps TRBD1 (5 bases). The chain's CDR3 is CASSNQGNTGELFF. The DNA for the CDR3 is TGTGCCAGTAGTAACCAGGGTAATACCGGGGAGCTGTTTTTT.